The entry below describes one T cell receptor (beta chain). These data come from a study of blood T cell repertoires in COVID-19. Sequencing used immunoSEQ multiplex PCR; TCRdb keeps in-frame clones, though not all of them. The table lists around 93,000 clones, approximately 81% of them singletons, with roughly 4.1% in the top ten. V lost 7 bases to trimming and J lost 2 bases, with 11 bases between them. This CDR3 is 13 amino acids long. The chain has TRBV12-3 or TRBV12-4 and TRBJ1-2; TRBD1 might be the D (6 bases). Input material: peripheral blood. This sequence was found in a man between 60 and 70 years old with acute or convalescent COVID-19. The CDR3: CASKLGGNYGYTF. CDR3 bases: TGTGCCAGCAAGCTAGGGGGAAACTATGGCTACACCTTC.